This is a list of T cell receptor beta chains from one sample in a study of cytomegalovirus exposure and HLA in healthy donors. Sequencing used immunoSEQ multiplex PCR; TCRdb keeps in-frame clones, though not all of them. The sample yields 140,000 to 150,000 clones, about 80% seen once. The specimen sequenced was PBMCs. The receptors originated from a woman aged 60-75 years in good health and CMV-seropositive. Both conserved end residues are part of each CDR3. Each record gives: clone size, V gene, J gene, D gene, CDR3 protein, CDR3 DNA. The D gene is left open where the match is weak. Clone size, where shown, is once, few, many, or a class for clones that have expanded.

.	TRBV30	TRBJ2-1	TRBD2	CASLPGLAGDEQFF	TGTGCCTCGCTTCCGGGACTAGCGGGGGATGAGCAGTTCTTC
.	TRBV6-5	TRBJ2-1	.	CASSNERVRNNEQFF	TGTGCCAGCAGCAATGAGCGGGTACGAAACAATGAGCAGTTCTTC
.	TRBV4-3	TRBJ2-1	TRBD2	CASSKWGLAGLVTYNEQFF	TGCGCCAGCAGCAAATGGGGACTAGCGGGACTGGTCACCTACAATGAGCAGTTCTTC
.	TRBV7-9	TRBJ1-2	.	CASSPPTGGPSGGYTF	TGTGCCAGCAGCCCCCCGACGGGGGGGCCCTCGGGGGGCTACACCTTC
.	TRBV11-2	TRBJ2-2	TRBD2	CASSSGASGRAGELFF	TGTGCCAGCAGCTCGGGGGCTAGCGGGAGGGCCGGGGAGCTGTTTTTT
.	TRBV7-2	TRBJ2-2	.	CASSFLVATGELFF	TGTGCCAGCAGCTTTCTAGTTGCCACCGGGGAGCTGTTTTTT
.	TRBV4-3	TRBJ2-2	.	CASSQERGRPGELFF	TGCGCCAGCAGCCAAGAGAGAGGGCGCCCCGGGGAGCTGTTTTTT
few	TRBV28	TRBJ2-5	.	CASSSGQTFETQYF	TGTGCCAGCAGTTCTGGACAGACTTTCGAGACCCAGTACTTC
few	TRBV28	TRBJ1-5	TRBD1	CAAQRTGQSGNQPQHF	TGTGCCGCCCAGAGGACAGGGCAGTCGGGTAATCAGCCCCAGCATTTT
.	TRBV2	TRBJ1-5	.	CASSERWQVSNQPQHF	TGTGCCAGCAGTGAACGCTGGCAGGTTAGCAATCAGCCCCAGCATTTT
.	TRBV6-5	TRBJ2-1	.	CASSANSPYNEQFF	TGTGCCAGCAGTGCCAATAGTCCGTACAATGAGCAGTTCTTC
.	TRBV28	TRBJ1-5	.	CASSLSRNQPQHF	TGTGCCAGCAGTTTGTCGAGAAATCAGCCCCAGCATTTT
.	TRBV7-9	TRBJ1-2	.	CASSLAPGSGGYTF	TGTGCCAGCAGCTTAGCCCCAGGGTCAGGTGGCTACACCTTC
.	TRBV5-8	TRBJ1-5	.	CASSFQAHQPQHF	TGTGCCAGCAGCTTCCAGGCTCATCAGCCCCAGCATTTT
once	TRBV6-4	TRBJ2-5	.	CASSDSGGPTYQETQYF	TGTGCCAGCAGTGACTCGGGGGGACCAACGTACCAAGAGACCCAGTACTTC
.	TRBV30	TRBJ1-2	.	CAWSVLNNYGYTF	TGTGCCTGGAGTGTACTCAATAACTATGGCTACACCTTC
.	TRBV7-8	TRBJ1-2	.	CASYLGGDGGYTF	TGTGCCAGCTACTTGGGGGGAGACGGAGGCTACACCTTC
.	TRBV28	TRBJ2-2	TRBD2	CASSLWGGPNTGELFF	TGTGCCAGCAGTTTATGGGGAGGGCCAAACACCGGGGAGCTGTTTTTT
.	TRBV27	TRBJ2-1	.	CASKQGPNEQFF	TGTGCCAGCAAACAGGGCCCCAATGAGCAGTTCTTC
.	TRBV27	TRBJ2-1	.	CASSWAGAYNEQFF	TGTGCCAGCAGTTGGGCAGGGGCCTACAATGAGCAGTTCTTC
.	TRBV11-3	TRBJ2-2	TRBD2	CASTVGRATGELFF	TGTGCCAGCACGGTCGGGAGGGCCACCGGGGAGCTGTTTTTT
few	TRBV29-1	TRBJ1-1	.	CSVEGGYSDTEAFF	TGCAGCGTTGAGGGGGGGTACTCAGACACTGAAGCTTTCTTT
.	TRBV7-9	TRBJ2-1	.	CASSLGRVSADEQFF	TGTGCCAGCAGCTTGGGAAGGGTTAGCGCCGATGAGCAGTTCTTC
.	TRBV13	TRBJ2-5	TRBD2	CASSPTSGSRETQYF	TGTGCCAGCAGCCCTACTAGCGGGAGTAGAGAGACCCAGTACTTC
.	TRBV30	TRBJ1-2	TRBD1	CAGKGGTANYGYTF	TGTGCGGGAAAGGGCGGGACAGCTAACTATGGCTACACCTTC
few	TRBV4-1	TRBJ1-2	TRBD1	CASSQVEGGQGSHGYTF	TGCGCCAGCAGCCAAGTGGAGGGCGGACAGGGCAGTCATGGCTACACCTTC
.	TRBV30	TRBJ1-2	TRBD1	CAWSRDQGARRYGYTF	TGTGCCTGGAGTCGCGACCAGGGGGCGCGTCGGTATGGCTACACCTTC
.	TRBV5-1	TRBJ2-3	.	CASSLDGGSPDTQYF	TGCGCCAGCAGCTTGGACGGAGGTAGTCCAGATACGCAGTATTTT
.	TRBV4-2	TRBJ2-7	.	CASSQDLPQDYEQYF	TGTGCCAGCAGCCAAGATCTACCTCAGGACTACGAGCAGTACTTC
once	TRBV7-9	TRBJ1-2	.	CASSFPGGNGYTF	TGTGCCAGCAGCTTCCCCGGGGGTAATGGCTACACCTTC
.	TRBV28	TRBJ2-1	.	CASIGSEQFF	TGTGCCAGCATCGGGAGTGAGCAGTTCTTC
.	TRBV27	TRBJ1-1	.	CASRETGRAEAFF	TGTGCCAGCAGGGAAACAGGGAGGGCTGAAGCTTTCTTT
few	TRBV6-5	TRBJ2-7	TRBD1	CASSYQGASYEQYF	TGTGCCAGCAGTTATCAGGGGGCCTCGTACGAGCAGTACTTC
.	TRBV6-4	TRBJ1-5	TRBD1	CASSDHRGERPQHF	TGTGCCAGCAGTGACCACAGGGGGGAAAGGCCCCAGCATTTT
.	TRBV2	TRBJ1-3	.	CASMRTGTGGNTIYF	TGTGCCAGCATGCGCACAGGGACGGGGGGAAACACCATATATTTT
.	TRBV5-1	TRBJ2-7	TRBD1	CASSLPGQGTEQYF	TGCGCCAGCAGCTTGCCGGGACAGGGAACCGAGCAGTACTTC
once	TRBV29-1	TRBJ2-1	.	CSVEDRVAGYEQFF	TGCAGCGTTGAAGATCGGGTAGCTGGCTATGAGCAGTTCTTC
.	TRBV5-8	TRBJ2-7	.	CASSLLAGRTYEQYF	TGTGCCAGCAGCTTGTTGGCAGGGCGGACCTACGAGCAGTACTTC
.	TRBV7-2	TRBJ1-1	.	CASSLVPPGLLDTEAFF	TGTGCCAGCAGCTTAGTACCTCCAGGTTTGCTGGACACTGAAGCTTTCTTT
.	TRBV4-1	TRBJ1-1	TRBD1	CASSQVSGGIEYDTEAFF	TGCGCCAGCAGCCAAGTATCAGGGGGGATCGAGTATGACACTGAAGCTTTCTTT
.	TRBV28	TRBJ2-1	TRBD1	CASSSVRGLSYNEQFF	TGTGCCAGCAGTTCGGTCAGGGGGCTTTCCTACAATGAGCAGTTCTTC
.	TRBV7-3	TRBJ2-1	.	CASSLGGFNEQFF	TGTGCCAGCAGCTTAGGGGGGTTCAATGAGCAGTTCTTC
.	TRBV27	TRBJ2-5	TRBD1	CASRRPGQGVGEQYF	TGTGCCAGCAGACGGCCGGGACAGGGGGTTGGAGAGCAGTACTTC
few	TRBV10-3	TRBJ2-5	TRBD2	CAISESASGPQETQYF	TGTGCCATCAGTGAGTCGGCTAGCGGGCCCCAAGAGACCCAGTACTTC
.	TRBV11-3	TRBJ2-3	.	CASSPNGGRGDTQYF	TGTGCCAGCAGCCCCAACGGGGGGCGCGGAGATACGCAGTATTTT
.	TRBV9	TRBJ1-2	TRBD1	CASSVEAGGDYGYTF	TGTGCCAGCAGCGTAGAGGCAGGGGGCGACTATGGCTACACCTTC
.	TRBV18	TRBJ2-3	TRBD2	CASSPPTSGSLDTQYF	TGTGCCAGCTCACCACCGACTAGCGGGAGCTTGGATACGCAGTATTTT
.	TRBV27	TRBJ2-2	.	CASRPWGDTGELFF	TGTGCCAGCCGCCCGTGGGGGGACACCGGGGAGCTGTTTTTT
.	TRBV25-1	TRBJ2-7	.	CASSAVYEQYF	TGTGCCAGCAGTGCAGTCTACGAGCAGTACTTC
.	TRBV6-5	TRBJ2-2	.	CASSFRDTDTGELFF	TGTGCCAGCAGTTTCCGGGACACAGACACCGGGGAGCTGTTTTTT